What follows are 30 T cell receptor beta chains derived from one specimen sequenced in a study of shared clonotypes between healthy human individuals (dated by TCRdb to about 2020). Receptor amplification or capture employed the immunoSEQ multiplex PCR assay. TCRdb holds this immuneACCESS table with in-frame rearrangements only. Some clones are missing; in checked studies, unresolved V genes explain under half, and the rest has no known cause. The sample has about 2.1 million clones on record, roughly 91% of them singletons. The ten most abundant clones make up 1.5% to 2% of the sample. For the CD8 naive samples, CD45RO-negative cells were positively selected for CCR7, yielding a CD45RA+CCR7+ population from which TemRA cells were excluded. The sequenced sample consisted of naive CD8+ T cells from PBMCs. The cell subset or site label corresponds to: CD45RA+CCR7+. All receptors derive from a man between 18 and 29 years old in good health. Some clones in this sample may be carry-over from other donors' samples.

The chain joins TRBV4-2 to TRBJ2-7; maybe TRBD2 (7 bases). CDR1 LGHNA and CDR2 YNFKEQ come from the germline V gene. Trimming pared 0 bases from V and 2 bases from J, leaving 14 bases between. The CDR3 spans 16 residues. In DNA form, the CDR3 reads TGTGCCAGCAGCCAAGACTCTGGGGGGGCAACCTACGAGCAGTACTTC. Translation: CASSQDSGGATYEQYF.

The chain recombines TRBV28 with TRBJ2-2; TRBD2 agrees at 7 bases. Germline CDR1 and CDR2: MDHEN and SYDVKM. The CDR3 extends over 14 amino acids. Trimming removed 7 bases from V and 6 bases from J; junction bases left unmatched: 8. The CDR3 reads CASMRTGGAGELFF. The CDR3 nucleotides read TGTGCCAGCATGAGAACGGGGGGAGCCGGGGAGCTGTTTTTT.

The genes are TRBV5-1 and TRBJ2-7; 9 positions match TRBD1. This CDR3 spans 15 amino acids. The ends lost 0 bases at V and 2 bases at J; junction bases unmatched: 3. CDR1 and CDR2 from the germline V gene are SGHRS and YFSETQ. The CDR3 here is CASSLDWDRAYEQYF. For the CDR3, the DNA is TGCGCCAGCAGCTTGGATTGGGACAGGGCCTACGAGCAGTACTTC. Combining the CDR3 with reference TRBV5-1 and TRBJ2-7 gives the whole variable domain KAGVTQTPRYLIKTRGQQVTLSCSPISGHRSVSWYQQTPGQGLQFLFEYFSETQRNKGNFPGRFSGRQFSNSRSEMNVSTLELGDSALYLCASSLDWDRAYEQYFGPGTRLTVT.

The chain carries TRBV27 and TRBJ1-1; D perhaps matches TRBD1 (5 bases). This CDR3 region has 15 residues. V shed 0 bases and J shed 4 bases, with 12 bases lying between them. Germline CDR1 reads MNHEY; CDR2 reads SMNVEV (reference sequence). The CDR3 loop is CASSLSWGSSTEAFF. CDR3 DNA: TGTGCCAGCAGTTTATCGTGGGGCAGCTCCACTGAAGCTTTCTTT.

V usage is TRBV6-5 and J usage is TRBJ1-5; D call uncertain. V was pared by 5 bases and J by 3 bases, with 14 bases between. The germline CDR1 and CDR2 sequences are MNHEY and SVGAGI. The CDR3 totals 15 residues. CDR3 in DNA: TGTGCCAGCAGTCTCGGAAAGCGTGCCAATCAGCCCCAGCATTTT. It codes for CASSLGKRANQPQHF.

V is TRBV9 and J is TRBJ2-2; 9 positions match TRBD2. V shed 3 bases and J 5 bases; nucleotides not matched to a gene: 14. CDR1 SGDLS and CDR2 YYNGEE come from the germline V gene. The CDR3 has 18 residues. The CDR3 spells CASSAPSGREGGTGELFF. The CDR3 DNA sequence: TGTGCCAGCAGCGCCCCATCAGGGCGGGAGGGAGGTACCGGGGAGCTGTTTTTT.

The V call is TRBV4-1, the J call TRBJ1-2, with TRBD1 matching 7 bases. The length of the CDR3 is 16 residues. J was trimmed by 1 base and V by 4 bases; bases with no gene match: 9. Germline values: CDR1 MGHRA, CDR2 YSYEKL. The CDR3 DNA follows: TGCGCCAGCAGCCGGACAGGAGGGGAGATTAACTATGGCTACACCTTC. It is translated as CASSRTGGEINYGYTF.

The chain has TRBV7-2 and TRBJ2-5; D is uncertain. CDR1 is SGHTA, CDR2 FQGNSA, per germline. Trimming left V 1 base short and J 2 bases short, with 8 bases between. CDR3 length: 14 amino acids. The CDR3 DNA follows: TGTGCCAGCAGCTTAGTCACCAGTCAAGAGACCCAGTACTTC. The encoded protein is CASSLVTSQETQYF.

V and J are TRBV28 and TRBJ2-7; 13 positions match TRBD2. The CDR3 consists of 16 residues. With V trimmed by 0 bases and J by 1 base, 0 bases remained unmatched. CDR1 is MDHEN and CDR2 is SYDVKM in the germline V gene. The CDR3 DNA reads TGTGCCAGCAGTTTATGGACTAGCGGGAGGTCCTACGAGCAGTACTTC. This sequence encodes CASSLWTSGRSYEQYF.

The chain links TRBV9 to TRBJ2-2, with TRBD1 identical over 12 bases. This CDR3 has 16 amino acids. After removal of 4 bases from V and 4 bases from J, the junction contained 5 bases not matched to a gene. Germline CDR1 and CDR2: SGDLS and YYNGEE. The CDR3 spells CASSPRDRGLTGELFF. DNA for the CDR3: TGTGCCAGCAGCCCCCGGGACAGGGGGCTCACCGGGGAGCTGTTTTTT.

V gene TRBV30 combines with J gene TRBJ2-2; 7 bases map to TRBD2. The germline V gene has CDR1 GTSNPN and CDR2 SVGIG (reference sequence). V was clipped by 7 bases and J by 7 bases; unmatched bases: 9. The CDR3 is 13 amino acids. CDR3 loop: CASPPWGGGELFF. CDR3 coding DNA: TGTGCCTCCCCTCCCTGGGGGGGCGGGGAGCTGTTTTTT.

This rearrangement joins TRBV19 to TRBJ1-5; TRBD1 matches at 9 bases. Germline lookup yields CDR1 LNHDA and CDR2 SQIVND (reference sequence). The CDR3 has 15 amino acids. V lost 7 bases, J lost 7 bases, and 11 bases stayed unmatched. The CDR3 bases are TGTGCCAGTACCTCAAGGACAGGGGTGAGACAGCCCCAGCATTTT. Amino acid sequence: CASTSRTGVRQPQHF.

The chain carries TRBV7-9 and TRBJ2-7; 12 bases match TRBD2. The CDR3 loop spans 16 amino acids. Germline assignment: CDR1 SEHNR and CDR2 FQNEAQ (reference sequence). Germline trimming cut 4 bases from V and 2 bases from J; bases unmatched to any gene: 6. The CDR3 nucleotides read TGTGCCAGCAGCTCAGGGGCTAGCGGGAGGGCCTACGAGCAGTACTTC. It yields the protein CASSSGASGRAYEQYF.

This CDR3 is CASSVALGSSYEQYF. The CDR3 DNA is TGTGCCAGCAGCGTAGCCCTGGGGAGCTCCTACGAGCAGTACTTC. V usage is TRBV9 and J usage is TRBJ2-7, with D perhaps matching TRBD2 (5 bases). V was trimmed by 0 bases and J by 0 bases, leaving 10 bases between them. The CDR3 is 15 amino acids. Germline CDR1 reads SGDLS; CDR2 reads YYNGEE.

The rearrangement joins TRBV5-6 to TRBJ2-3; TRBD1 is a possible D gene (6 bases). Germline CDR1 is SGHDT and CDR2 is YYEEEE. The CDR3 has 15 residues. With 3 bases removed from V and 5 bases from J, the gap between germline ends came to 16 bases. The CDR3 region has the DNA TGTGCCAGCAGCTGGGGGCCGGGCGCCGGAGATACGCAGTATTTT. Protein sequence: CASSWGPGAGDTQYF.

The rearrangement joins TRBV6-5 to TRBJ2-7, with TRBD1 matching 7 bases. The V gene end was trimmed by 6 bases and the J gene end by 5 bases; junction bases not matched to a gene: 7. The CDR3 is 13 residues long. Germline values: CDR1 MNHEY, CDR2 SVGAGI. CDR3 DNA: TGTGCCAGCAGCCGACAGGGTTACAACGAGCAGTACTTC. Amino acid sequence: CASSRQGYNEQYF.

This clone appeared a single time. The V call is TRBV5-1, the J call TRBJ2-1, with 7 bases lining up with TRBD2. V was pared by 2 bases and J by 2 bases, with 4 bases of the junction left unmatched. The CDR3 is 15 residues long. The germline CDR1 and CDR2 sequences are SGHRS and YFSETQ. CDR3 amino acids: CASSLGGRTYNEQFF. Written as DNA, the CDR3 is TGCGCCAGCAGCTTAGGCGGGAGAACCTACAATGAGCAGTTCTTC.

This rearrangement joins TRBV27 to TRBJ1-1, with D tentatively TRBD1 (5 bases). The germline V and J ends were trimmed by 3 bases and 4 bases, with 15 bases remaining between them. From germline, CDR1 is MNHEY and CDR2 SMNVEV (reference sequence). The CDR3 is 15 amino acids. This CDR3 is CASSFSGRGATEAFF. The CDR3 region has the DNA TGTGCCAGCAGTTTTTCCGGGAGAGGGGCCACTGAAGCTTTCTTT.

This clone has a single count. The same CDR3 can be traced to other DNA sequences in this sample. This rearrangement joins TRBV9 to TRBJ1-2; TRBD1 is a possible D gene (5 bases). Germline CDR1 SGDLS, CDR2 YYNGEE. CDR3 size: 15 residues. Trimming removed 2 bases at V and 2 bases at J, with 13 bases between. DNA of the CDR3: TGTGCCAGCAGCGTTACTGGGACGGGGAACTATGGCTACACCTTC. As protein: CASSVTGTGNYGYTF.

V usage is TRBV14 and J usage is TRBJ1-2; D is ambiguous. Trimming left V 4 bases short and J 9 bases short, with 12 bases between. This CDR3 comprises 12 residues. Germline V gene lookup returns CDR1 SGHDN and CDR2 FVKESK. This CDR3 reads CASSPTPLSYTF. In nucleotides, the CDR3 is TGTGCCAGCAGCCCGACCCCCTTAAGCTACACCTTC.

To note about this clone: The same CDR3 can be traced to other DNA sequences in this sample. The DNA for the CDR3 is TGCAGCGTTGATAGGACTAGCGGGAACAATGAGCAGTTCTTC. It yields the protein CSVDRTSGNNEQFF. The V gene is TRBV29-1, the J gene TRBJ2-1; 12 bases are a match to TRBD2. Germline lookup yields CDR1 SQVTM and CDR2 ANQGSEA. The CDR3 consists of 14 residues. With 3 bases clipped from V and 5 bases from J, the junction kept 2 bases outside the gene matches.

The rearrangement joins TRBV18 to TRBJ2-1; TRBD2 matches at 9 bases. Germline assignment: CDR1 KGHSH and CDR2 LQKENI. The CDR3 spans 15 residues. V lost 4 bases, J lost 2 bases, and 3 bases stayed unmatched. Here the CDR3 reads CASSLKRGAYNEQFF. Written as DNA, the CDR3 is TGTGCCAGCTCACTCAAGCGGGGGGCCTACAATGAGCAGTTCTTC.

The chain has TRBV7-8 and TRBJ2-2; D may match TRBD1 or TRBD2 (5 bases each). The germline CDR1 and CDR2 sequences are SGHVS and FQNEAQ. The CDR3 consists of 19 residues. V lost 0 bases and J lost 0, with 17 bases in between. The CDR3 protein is CASSLAPVTGTANTGELFF. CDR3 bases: TGTGCCAGCAGCTTAGCGCCGGTCACCGGGACGGCGAACACCGGGGAGCTGTTTTTT.

The CDR3 nucleotides are TGCGCCAGCACGGTCCTTCGGGTCGACGCCTTCCCCGCTGGCTACACCTTC. Translation gives CASTVLRVDAFPAGYTF. V usage is TRBV10-1 and J usage is TRBJ1-2, with no clear D. V lost 7 bases and J 7 bases, leaving 28 bases between the germline ends. This CDR3 comprises 17 residues. Germline V gene sequence: CDR1 WNHNN, CDR2 SYGVQD (reference sequence).

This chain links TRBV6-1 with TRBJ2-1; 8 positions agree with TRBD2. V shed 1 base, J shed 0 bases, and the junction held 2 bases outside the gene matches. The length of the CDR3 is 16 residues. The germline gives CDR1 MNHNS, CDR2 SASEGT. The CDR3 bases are TGTGCCAGCAGTGAAGTAACTAGCGGCTCCTACAATGAGCAGTTCTTC. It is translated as CASSEVTSGSYNEQFF.

The CDR3 region has the DNA TGTGCCAGCAGTTTATTATCCCAGGGGGCCTACGAGCAGTACTTC. This gives the protein CASSLLSQGAYEQYF. V and J are TRBV28 and TRBJ2-7; 7 bases fit TRBD1. Per the germline V gene, CDR1 is MDHEN and CDR2 is SYDVKM. V dropped 1 base and J dropped 2; count of bases not matched to a gene: 5. CDR3 size: 15 residues.

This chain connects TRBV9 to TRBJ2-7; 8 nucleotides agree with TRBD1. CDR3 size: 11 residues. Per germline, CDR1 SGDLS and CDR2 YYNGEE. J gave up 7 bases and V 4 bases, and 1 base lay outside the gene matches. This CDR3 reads CASSRTGEQYF. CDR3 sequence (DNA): TGTGCCAGCAGCAGGACAGGGGAGCAGTACTTC.

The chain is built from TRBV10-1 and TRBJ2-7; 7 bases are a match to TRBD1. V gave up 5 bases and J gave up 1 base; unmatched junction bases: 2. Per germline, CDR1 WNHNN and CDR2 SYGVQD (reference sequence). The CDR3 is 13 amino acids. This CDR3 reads CASSLDRSYEQYF. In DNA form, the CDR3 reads TGCGCCAGCAGTCTGGACAGGTCCTACGAGCAGTACTTC.

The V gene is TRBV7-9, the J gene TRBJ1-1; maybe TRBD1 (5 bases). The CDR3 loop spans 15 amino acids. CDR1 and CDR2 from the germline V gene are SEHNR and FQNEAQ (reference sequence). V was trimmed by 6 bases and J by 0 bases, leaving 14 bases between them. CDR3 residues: CASSFFQGVNTEAFF. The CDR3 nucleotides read TGTGCCAGCAGTTTCTTCCAGGGAGTGAACACTGAAGCTTTCTTT. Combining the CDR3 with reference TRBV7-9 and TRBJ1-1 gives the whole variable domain DTGVSQNPRHKITKRGQNVTFRCDPISEHNRLYWYRQTLGQGPEFLTYFQNEAQLEKSRLLSDRFSAERPKGSFSTLEIQRTEQGDSAMYLCASSFFQGVNTEAFFGQGTRLTVV.

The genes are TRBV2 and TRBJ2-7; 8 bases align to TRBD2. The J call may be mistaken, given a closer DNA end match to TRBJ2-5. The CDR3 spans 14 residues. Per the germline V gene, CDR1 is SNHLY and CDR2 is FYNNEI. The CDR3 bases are TGTGCCAGCAGTGGACCGGGGGGGGAGGAGACCCAGTACTTC. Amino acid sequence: CASSGPGGEETQYF.